Sequencing of this TCR beta chain was carried out in a study of CD8 T cells in Susac syndrome (dated by TCRdb to between 2018 and 2021). About the investigation overall: Among the sequenced Susac syndrome patients, 5 or 6 had clinically active disease and 8 or 9 were in clinical remission. The study compared CD8+ T cell repertoire clonality among roughly eleven healthy donors, around 14 Susac syndrome patients and approximately 16 multiple sclerosis patients. At blood withdrawal, Susac syndrome patients were either therapy-naive, taking corticosteroids (in some cases with IVIg as well), or taking IVIg alone. The study used repertoire sequencing to test whether antigen drove CD8+ T cell activation and differentiation in Susac syndrome.

The paper's findings and limits, for the study overall: The number of individuals in the TCR sequencing and HLA analysis was acknowledged as relatively small. Looking at Susac-specific public clones, the researchers identified under 20 in the total CD8+ repertoire and several in the CD8+ TEMRA repertoire. Clonal expansion was seen in Susac syndrome CD8+ repertoires, peaking in CD8+ TEMRA cells and being greater in clinically active patients than in remitting ones.

Peripheral blood CD8+ and CD4+ T cells from healthy donors, Susac syndrome patients and multiple sclerosis patients were profiled using high-throughput TCR beta sequencing. The Susac syndrome patients fulfilled recently defined diagnostic criteria for either definite or probable disease. CD8+ TEMRA cells were enriched by FACS, while bulk CD8+ and CD4+ T cells were purified by magnetic negative isolation. Blood was drawn into EDTA tubes, processed within 24 hours, and PBMCs were isolated by density gradient centrifugation. PBMCs intended for TCR sequencing were frozen in liquid nitrogen and were later thawed in a 37 degrees C water bath. Purity of sorted or isolated CD4+, CD8+ and CD8+ TEMRA cells was at least 90%. RNA was extracted with the RNeasy kit and roughly 0.45 to 1 ug was reverse transcribed using random hexamers. The immunoSEQ multiplex PCR assay, which covers 54 Vbeta and 13 Jbeta segments, was used to amplify TCR beta CDR3 regions. PCR amplification bias was corrected using a synthetic template baseline for primer optimization and computational correction. The source study handled its data this way. Reads were assigned to V, D and J genes according to IMGT and analyzed in immunoSEQ Analyzer, with only productive sequences retained. To calculate clonality, Shannon entropy was normalized by log2 of the number of productive unique sequences and then subtracted from one. Public and private clones were assessed among the 100 most prevalent clones of each patient and control. Clones were defined as Susac-specific if absent from the healthy and MS cohorts, from 1052 published viral clones and from other ImmuneACCESS disease sequences. TCRdb ran its own pipeline on the public reads, namely fastp trimming at Q25 and MiXCR clone calling, and kept in-frame beta chains. CDR3 protein sequences are deduplicated, and each keeps its most common genes and DNA. Clone size and V and J calls follow TCRdb, not the original study. The table for this sample lists 75,000 to 100,000 distinct CDR3 sequences; about 95% of them were counted only once. The ten largest account for about 0.45% of the sample.

For this chain, trimming is 1 base at the V end and 2 bases at the J end, and the number of junction bases without a gene match is 1. Including cysteine and phenylalanine, the CDR3 has 14 amino acids. The sequence is cut down to CDR3 DNA, 42 bases in frame from base 1. CDR1 and CDR2 are read off the germline V gene as SGHDN and FVKESK. Details on this clonotype: The antigen it binds to is not known. No base quality values were provided; no much bigger clone lies one nucleotide off.

This clonotype originated in a human donor with Susac syndrome. The chain employs TRBV14 and TRBJ2-5, and 7 junction bases match TRBD2. The sequencing sample was made of CD8+ T cells from PBMCs. The CDR3 region: CASSQVGGQETQYF. The DNA sequence reads TGTGCCAGCAGCCAAGTGGGGGGGCAAGAGACCCAGTACTTC.